This T cell receptor (beta chain) was sequenced during a study of T cell responses to AZD1222 COVID-19 vaccine. Study observations and caveats: Donors were mostly white British, more females; clonal diversity possibly underestimated. Repertoire samples came only from after the peak T cell response. Just a handful of AZD1222 recipients were seropositive at baseline.

Using immunoSEQ multiplex PCR, the repertoire was profiled, and TCRdb retains in-frame clones only, with some absent. The top ten hold about 1% of the sample, which has about 220,000 clones, under 95% seen once. On this clone itself: Its antigen remains unidentified.

Germline CDR1 KGHSH, CDR2 LQKENI. This CDR3 has 15 amino acids. Deletions cut 2 bases from V and 5 bases from J, with 13 bases between. The receptor was derived from an adult in good health. J is TRBJ2-4 and V is TRBV18; D might be TRBD1 or TRBD2, each matching 6 bases. The specimen was peripheral blood, collected on day 0 of MenACWY control vaccination. The CDR3 is CASSPTTGAQNIQYF. DNA of the CDR3: TGTGCCAGCTCACCAACGACGGGGGCGCAAAACATTCAGTACTTC.